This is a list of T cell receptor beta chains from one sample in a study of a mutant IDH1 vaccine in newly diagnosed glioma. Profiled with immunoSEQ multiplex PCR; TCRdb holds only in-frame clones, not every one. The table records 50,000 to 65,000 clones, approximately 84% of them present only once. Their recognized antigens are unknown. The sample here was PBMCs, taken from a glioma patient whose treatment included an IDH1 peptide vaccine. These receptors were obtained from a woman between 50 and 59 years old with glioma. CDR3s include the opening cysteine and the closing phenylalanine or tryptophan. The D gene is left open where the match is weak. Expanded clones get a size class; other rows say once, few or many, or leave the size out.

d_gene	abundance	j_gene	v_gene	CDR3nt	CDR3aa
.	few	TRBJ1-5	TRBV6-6	TGTGCCAGCAGCTATGGGACGGGTAATCAGCCCCAGCATTTT	CASSYGTGNQPQHF
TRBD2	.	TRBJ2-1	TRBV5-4	TGTGCCAGCAGCTTGGCAAGCGGGGGATACAATGAGCAGTTCTTC	CASSLASGGYNEQFF
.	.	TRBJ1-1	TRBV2	TGTGCCAGCAGCCAGGGCACTGAAGCTTTCTTT	CASSQGTEAFF
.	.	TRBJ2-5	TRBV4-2	TGTGCCAGCAGCCAAGAGCTGGTACTTCAAGAGACCCAGTACTTC	CASSQELVLQETQYF
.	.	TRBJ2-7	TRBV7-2	TGTGCCAGCAGCTTAGATTGGGCCGCGGGCGAGCAGTACTTC	CASSLDWAAGEQYF
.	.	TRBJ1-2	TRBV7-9	TGTGCCAGCAGCGTGGGGGATGGCTACACCTTC	CASSVGDGYTF
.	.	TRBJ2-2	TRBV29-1	TGCAGCGTCCGTGGAGGGTCCAACACCGGGGAGCTGTTTTTT	CSVRGGSNTGELFF
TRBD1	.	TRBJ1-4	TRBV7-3	TGTGCCAGCAGCTCGGGACAGGCGAATGAAAAACTGTTTTTT	CASSSGQANEKLFF
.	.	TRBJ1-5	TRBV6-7	TGTGCCAGCAGTTACCCCCCGGGGAGTGGTGGTAGCAATCAGCCCCAGCATTTT	CASSYPPGSGGSNQPQHF
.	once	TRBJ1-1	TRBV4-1	TGCGCCAGCAGCCAAGTTACGGTCGGGGGGGACACTGAAGCTTTCTTT	CASSQVTVGGDTEAFF
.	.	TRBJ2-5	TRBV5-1	TGCGCCAGCAGCTTGGGGCAAGAGACCCAGTACTTC	CASSLGQETQYF
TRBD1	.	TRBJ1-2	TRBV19	TGTGCCAGTAGTATAGTCGCAGGGGGCCCGTTCACCTTC	CASSIVAGGPFTF
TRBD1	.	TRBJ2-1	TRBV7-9	TGTGCCAGCAGTTCAGGACAGGGGATCTACAATGAGCAGTTCTTC	CASSSGQGIYNEQFF
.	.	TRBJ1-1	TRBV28	TGTGCCAGCAGCCCTTCAGCCCACACTGAAGCTTTCTTT	CASSPSAHTEAFF
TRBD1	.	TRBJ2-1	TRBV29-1	TGCAGCGTTGACCGACAGGGGGTCTCCTACAATGAGCAGTTCTTC	CSVDRQGVSYNEQFF
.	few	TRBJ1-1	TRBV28	TGTGCCAGCAGTGGAGGGGAAGCTTTCTTT	CASSGGEAFF
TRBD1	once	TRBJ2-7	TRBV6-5	TGTGCCAGCAGTTACTCCGGGGACAGGGGCTCCTACGAGCAGTACTTC	CASSYSGDRGSYEQYF
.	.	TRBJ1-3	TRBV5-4	TGTGCCAGCAGCTCTGGGGGATCTGGAAACACCATATATTTT	CASSSGGSGNTIYF
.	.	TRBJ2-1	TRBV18	TGTGCCAGCTCACCAGTGGTCAGGCATGATGACAATGAGCAGTTCTTC	CASSPVVRHDDNEQFF
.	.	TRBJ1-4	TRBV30	TGTGCCTGGAAACTAAGGGGAGCAGGGGAAAAACTGTTTTTT	CAWKLRGAGEKLFF
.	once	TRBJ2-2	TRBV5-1	TGCGCCAGCAGCTTGGAGGTGTACACCGGGGAGCTGTTTTTT	CASSLEVYTGELFF
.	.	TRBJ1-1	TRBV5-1	TGCGCCAGCAGTCAAGAAGGGGACGGCACTGAAGCTTTCTTT	CASSQEGDGTEAFF
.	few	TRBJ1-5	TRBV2	TGTGCCAGCACTACTCAGGGTAGCAATCAGCCCCAGCATTTT	CASTTQGSNQPQHF
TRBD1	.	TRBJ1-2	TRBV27	TGTGCCAGCAGCCGGGGACAGGTGGGCTATGGCTACACCTTC	CASSRGQVGYGYTF
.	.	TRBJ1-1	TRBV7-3	TGTGCCAGCAGCTTAACCCCGGGACGGGAAGCTTTCTTT	CASSLTPGREAFF
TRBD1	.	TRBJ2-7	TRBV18	TGTGCCAGCTCGCCCGGGACAGGGGCATACGAGCAGTACTTC	CASSPGTGAYEQYF
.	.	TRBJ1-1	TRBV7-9	TGTGCCAGCAGCTTCCTGGTAGCTTTCTTT	CASSFLVAFF
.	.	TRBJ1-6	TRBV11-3	TGTGCCAGCAGCTCCCAGGGGACGAATTCACCCCTCCACTTT	CASSSQGTNSPLHF
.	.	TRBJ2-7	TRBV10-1	TGCGCCCAGAGGGGGGAGGGAGTTGGATACGAGCAGTACTTC	CAQRGEGVGYEQYF
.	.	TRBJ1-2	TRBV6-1	TGTGCCAGCAGTGACTTTGGCTATGGCTACACCTTC	CASSDFGYGYTF
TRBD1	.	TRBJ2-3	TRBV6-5	TGTGCCAGCAGGCCAGGGGGCTCAGATACGCAGTATTTT	CASRPGGSDTQYF
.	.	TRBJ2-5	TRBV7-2	TGTGCCAGCAGCTTAGCCCGCCAAGAGACCCAGTACTTC	CASSLARQETQYF
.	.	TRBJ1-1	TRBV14	TGTGCCAGCAGCAAGAGAACAGGCAACACTGAAGCTTTCTTT	CASSKRTGNTEAFF
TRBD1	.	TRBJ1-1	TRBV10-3	TGTGCCATCCGGGACAGGGGGTTAGCTAACACTGAAGCTTTCTTT	CAIRDRGLANTEAFF
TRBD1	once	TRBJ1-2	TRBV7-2	TGTGCCAGCAGCTCCTCAGGGGGCTCCTATGGCTACACCTTC	CASSSSGGSYGYTF
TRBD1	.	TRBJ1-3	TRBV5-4	TGTGCCAGCAGACCAGGGGGTATTGGAAACACCATATATTTT	CASRPGGIGNTIYF
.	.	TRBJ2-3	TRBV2	TGTGCCAGCAGCTTAGGTTTGGATCGGGATACGCAGTATTTT	CASSLGLDRDTQYF
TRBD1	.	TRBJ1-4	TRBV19	TGTGCCAGTAGTACAGGACAGGGGGCGAATGAAAAACTGTTTTTT	CASSTGQGANEKLFF
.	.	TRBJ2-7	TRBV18	TGTGCCAGCTCACCACCGAACAGGGCCTACGAGCAGTACTTC	CASSPPNRAYEQYF